A selection of T cell receptor beta chains follows, all from one sample in a study of cytomegalovirus exposure and HLA in healthy donors. TCRdb's copy holds only in-frame clones and misses some; the assay was immunoSEQ multiplex PCR. The sample has about 130,000 clones, roughly 80% seen once. The material sequenced was PBMCs. The receptors derive from a young man in good health and CMV-seronegative. Each CDR3 is given without its conserved first and last residue.

v_call	j_call	cdr3_aa
TRBV5-8	TRBJ1-1	ASDPGTGMNTEAF
TRBV20-1	TRBJ1-1	SAPGVTEAF
TRBV28	TRBJ1-5	ASSPRQEHQPQH
TRBV28	TRBJ1-1	ASSLGGVVTEAF
TRBV10-1	TRBJ1-1	ASESGTGSRAF
TRBV11-3	TRBJ2-7	ASSLAPAPRDEQY
TRBV28	TRBJ1-5	ASSRSGRQPQH
TRBV19	TRBJ1-1	ASSHNRVRTEAF
TRBV9	TRBJ2-3	ASSGLSAGVGDTQY
TRBV18	TRBJ1-4	ASSRNYNEKLF
TRBV7-9	TRBJ1-6	ASSLQENSPLH
TRBV28	TRBJ2-4	ASSLQAPNIQY
TRBV9	TRBJ2-1	ASSASGGYNEQF
TRBV12-5	TRBJ2-7	ASGPGLDLYEQY
TRBV9	TRBJ1-4	ASSVGTPSEKLF
TRBV5-6	TRBJ2-5	ASSLPGLAGETQY
TRBV19	TRBJ2-7	ASSTPRPVAYEQY
TRBV30	-	AWSTNHLRLAGTEQY
TRBV10-3	TRBJ1-2	ATQQGNGYGYT
TRBV28	TRBJ2-4	ASSLSGVKNIQY
TRBV4-3	TRBJ1-2	ASSQETGTGGFGYT
TRBV6-5	TRBJ2-3	ASSYPRGPQY
TRBV28	TRBJ2-3	ASLRTGPDTQY
TRBV30	TRBJ2-1	AWRTLAGGSYNEQF
TRBV10-1	TRBJ2-3	ASNPSGTDTQY
TRBV18	TRBJ2-6	ASSPFQDLSGANVLT
TRBV7-2	TRBJ2-5	ASSLAGLAGYEQY
TRBV2	TRBJ2-5	ASKGQPQETQY
TRBV2	TRBJ2-7	ASSDGGSYEQY
TRBV19	TRBJ2-4	ASSGGGTVYSIQY
TRBV1	TRBJ2-3	TSSQDLSGRTDTQY
TRBV19	TRBJ1-2	ASSSPNYGYT
TRBV2	TRBJ1-1	ASSEIGGTATEAF
TRBV28	TRBJ1-5	ASSITTGGIQPQH
TRBV5-1	TRBJ1-2	ASSSQGHGYT
TRBV19	TRBJ1-6	ASSTAGVDSPLH
TRBV28	TRBJ1-2	ASSWTQYGYT
TRBV30	TRBJ2-7	AWQTDSRSAYEQY
TRBV23-1	TRBJ1-3	ASSQPHRGEALSGNTIY
TRBV6-5	TRBJ1-2	ASSYSWASNYGYT
TRBV7-9	TRBJ1-4	ASSHHSLPTNEKLF
TRBV7-2	TRBJ2-3	ASSVSGRDTQY
TRBV6-5	TRBJ1-4	ASSSLFRGEEKLF
TRBV19	TRBJ1-1	ASSTNRDIDEAF